Each of the 27 T cell receptor beta chains below was sequenced from the same sample in a study of read filtering for tumor transcriptome and immune sequencing. The library was built from roughly 400 ng RNA with molecular barcoded adaptors for alpha/delta and beta/gamma chains. TCRdb re-derived calls from the reads in MiXCR, one entry per CDR3 protein. The data show 39,000 or so distinct CDR3 sequences, roughly 13% seen once. What was sequenced was a population of CD138-negative cells sorted from bone marrow. These TCRs come from a donor aged 40 or older with multiple myeloma.

This clonotype was seen many times. The CDR3 coding sequence is TGTGCCAGCAGCTTAGGCGGCTACCAAGAGACCCAGTACTTC. As protein: CASSLGGYQETQYF. V gene TRBV11-2 combines with J gene TRBJ2-5; no clear D. The CDR3 runs to 14 residues. V was shortened by 1 base and J by 0 bases, with 6 bases between the two germline ends. The germline gives CDR1 SGHAT, CDR2 FQNNGV.

As to this clonotype: Since a much larger clone is just one base distant, this may be a read error. The CDR3 does not close with the conserved phenylalanine or tryptophan, likely indicating a read error. The CDR3 DNA follows: TGTGCCAGCAGTTCGAACTTCTCGACAGGGTACCCTCAGCCCCAGCATTCT. Translating it yields CASSSNFSTGYPQPQHS. The rearrangement links TRBV12-3 or TRBV12-4 to TRBJ1-5, with TRBD1 matching over 7 bases. The CDR3 is made up of 17 amino acids. V was pared by 4 bases and J by 6 bases, with 15 bases of the junction left unmatched.

DNA for the CDR3: TGTGCCAGCAGCTCTCGGCCCCAGCATTTT. Translated, it gives CASSSRPQHF. The J gene is TRBJ1-5, the V gene TRBV28; D is unresolved. CDR1 is MDHEN, CDR2 SYDVKM, per germline. The CDR3 covers 10 residues. Trimming took 6 bases from V and 9 from J, leaving 6 bases between them.

In its sample, this clonotype was seen many times. The V call is TRBV28, the J call TRBJ1-1; no definite D call. Germline CDR1 MDHEN, CDR2 SYDVKM. The CDR3 runs to 12 residues. The V end was cut by 6 bases, the J end by 3 bases, with 8 bases between. CDR3 nucleotide sequence: TGTGCCAGCAGGGGCGCCTACACTGAAGCTTTCTTT. It encodes CASRGAYTEAFF. Variable domain in full (rest from reference TRBV28 and TRBJ1-1): DVKVTQSSRYLVKRTGEKVFLECVQDMDHENMFWYRQDPGLGLRLIYFSYDVKMKEKGDIPEGYSVSREKKERFSLILESASTNQTSMYLCASRGAYTEAFFGQGTRLTVV.

This clonotype has more than one count but fewer than ten. V is TRBV6-6 and J is TRBJ2-4; unclear D gene. Germline-derived CDR1 and CDR2 are MNHNY and SVGAGI (reference sequence). With 3 bases removed from V and 0 bases from J, the gap between germline ends came to 3 bases. CDR3 size: 13 residues. The CDR3 DNA reads as TGTGCCAGCAGTTATCCAGCCAAAAACATTCAGTACTTC. It yields the protein CASSYPAKNIQYF.

This clonotype came up many times. The genes are TRBV29-1 and TRBJ2-7; a possible D gene is TRBD1 (6 bases). The CDR3 runs 12 residues. Trimming cost V 5 bases and J 7 bases, with 15 bases left between them. Germline CDR1 and CDR2: SQVTM and ANQGSEA. CDR3 amino acids: CSVSGQRGEQYF. In DNA, the CDR3 is TGCAGCGTTTCAGGGCAAAGGGGGGAGCAGTACTTC.

This clonotype appeared many times. The chain combines TRBV29-1 with TRBJ2-7, with 10 bases identical to TRBD1. Germline CDR1 reads SQVTM; CDR2 reads ANQGSEA. The CDR3 is 14 residues long. V shed 4 bases and J 1 base; nucleotides not matched to a gene: 4. The CDR3 here is CSVARQGASYEQYF. CDR3 DNA sequence: TGCAGCGTTGCCCGACAGGGGGCGTCCTACGAGCAGTACTTC.

There are a few counts of this clonotype. Since a much larger clone is just one base distant, this may be a read error. V and J are TRBV11-2 and TRBJ2-5; no clear D gene. This CDR3 spans 12 amino acids. Germline V gene sequence: CDR1 SGHAT, CDR2 FQNNGV. Here the CDR3 DNA reads TGTGCCAGCAGCTTAGCGCAAGAGGCCCAGTACTTC. It encodes CASSLAQEAQYF.

For this clonotype: This probably arose from a read error, given a far larger clone one base away. The chain recombines TRBV6-5 with TRBJ2-1; no firm D call. The CDR3 has 11 residues. From germline, CDR1 is MNHEY and CDR2 SVGAGI. The CDR3 loop reads CASSYRDEQSF. CDR3 coding DNA: TGTGCCAGCAGTTACAGGGATGAGCAGTCCTTC.

This clonotype was seen many times. V and J are TRBV6-5 and TRBJ2-2; possibly TRBD2 for D (5 bases). CDR1 is MNHEY and CDR2 is SVGAGI in the germline V gene. Trimming removed 5 bases at V and 6 bases at J, with 13 bases between. CDR3 length: 14 residues. The CDR3 coding sequence is TGTGCCAGCAGTCATAATCGGGGTGCCGGGGAGCTGTTTTTT. Its protein product is CASSHNRGAGELFF.

J is TRBJ1-2 and V is TRBV10-3; 7 bases match TRBD1. Germline V gene sequence: CDR1 ENHRY, CDR2 SYGVKD. The CDR3 extends over 14 amino acids. With V trimmed by 3 bases and J by 8 bases, 9 bases remained unmatched. CDR3 bases: TGTGCCATCAGTGATAGACAGGGTGTCGCCGGCTACACCTTC. Translation: CAISDRQGVAGYTF.

This clonotype was detected many times. The chain recombines TRBV4-1 with TRBJ2-3; TRBD2 aligns across 8 bases. The CDR3 is 19 residues long. V shed 1 base and J 4 bases; nucleotides not matched to a gene: 16. From germline, CDR1 is MGHRA and CDR2 YSYEKL. The CDR3 bases are TGCGCCAGCAGCCAAGCAACCGTCGGGAAGGCGGGGGGAGCAGATACGCAGTATTTT. Translating gives CASSQATVGKAGGADTQYF.

This clonotype has at least ten counts. At one end, the junction sequence differs from germline, possibly due to a read error. The chain joins TRBV7-3 to TRBJ1-1; 7 bases fit TRBD1. CDR1 and CDR2 from the germline V gene are SGHTA and FQGTGA. The CDR3 runs 13 residues. The DNA of the CDR3 is TGTGCCAGCAGCTTAACGGACAGGACTGAAGCCTTCTTT. As protein: CASSLTDRTEAFF.

The chain has TRBV7-9 and TRBJ1-1, with D unclear. This CDR3 is built from 11 residues. CDR1 is SEHNR, CDR2 FQNEAQ, per germline (reference sequence). Trimming shortened V by 2 bases and J by 8 bases, and 6 bases separated the two germline ends. CDR3 loop: CASSLFAEAFF. DNA for the CDR3: TGTGCCAGCAGCTTATTTGCCGAAGCTTTCTTT.

This clonotype was picked up many times. The chain employs TRBV28 and TRBJ2-3; 8 bases are a match to TRBD2. V was clipped by 1 base and J by 4 bases; unmatched bases: 7. This CDR3 has 16 amino acids. Germline CDR1 is MDHEN and CDR2 is SYDVKM. CDR3: CASSLFRGGGADTQYF. For the CDR3, the DNA is TGTGCCAGCAGTTTATTTCGGGGGGGCGGAGCAGATACGCAGTATTTT.

This clonotype was seen ten or more times. J is TRBJ2-2 and V is TRBV4-1; a possible D gene is TRBD2 (5 bases). The germline CDR1 and CDR2 sequences are MGHRA and YSYEKL. The V gene lost 5 bases and the J gene lost 3 bases, with 19 bases spanning the gap. CDR3 length: 17 residues. DNA for the CDR3: TGCGCCAGCAGCGCGGGCCCCCTCGCGGTGGACACCGGGGAGCTGTTTTTT. Amino acid sequence: CASSAGPLAVDTGELFF.

With respect to this clonotype: Just one base apart from a much larger clone, this may be a read error. This rearrangement joins TRBV5-1 to TRBJ1-1; D gene ambiguous. V was shortened by 3 bases and J by 4 bases, with 10 bases between the two germline ends. In germline, CDR1 is SGHRS, CDR2 YFSETQ. The CDR3 consists of 13 residues. CDR3 in amino acids: CASSSWVGTEAFF. Written as DNA, the CDR3 is TGCGCCAGCAGCTCGTGGGTCGGCACTGAAGCTTTCTTT.

This clonotype has a count of ten or more. The chain combines TRBV3-1 with TRBJ2-7; 8 bases align to TRBD2. CDR3 size: 12 residues. J was trimmed by 4 bases and V by 4 bases; bases with no gene match: 0. Per germline, CDR1 LGHDT and CDR2 YNNKEL (reference sequence). CDR3 sequence (DNA): TGTGCCAGCAGCCGCGGGGGGTACGAGCAGTACTTC. It codes for CASSRGGYEQYF.

This clonotype was recorded many times. The chain recombines TRBV19 with TRBJ2-2; 9 nucleotides agree with TRBD2. The CDR3 runs 15 residues. Looked up from germline, CDR1 is LNHDA and CDR2 is SQIVND (reference sequence). Trimming at V came to 7 bases and at J to 6 bases, leaving 9 bases not matched to a gene. CDR3 sequence reads: CASIKRGVGSGELFF. DNA for the CDR3: TGTGCCAGTATAAAGCGGGGGGTTGGTTCCGGGGAGCTGTTTTTT.

A remark on this clonotype: A read error may explain this, as a much larger clone is one base away. A read error is likely, as this CDR3 ends without the conserved phenylalanine or tryptophan. The chain joins TRBV6-5 to TRBJ2-7; D is uncertain. Deletions cut 4 bases from V and 6 bases from J, with 16 bases between. CDR1 and CDR2 from the germline V gene are MNHEY and SVGAGI. The CDR3 consists of 14 residues. The DNA of the CDR3 is TGTGCCAGCAGTTCCCCCGTGACCAGCTCCGAGCAGTACCTC. Its protein is CASSSPVTSSEQYL.

Many counts were recorded for this clonotype. The J gene is TRBJ2-5, the V gene TRBV5-4; 10 bases align to TRBD1. V shed 4 bases, J shed 7 bases, and the junction held 13 bases outside the gene matches. Germline CDR1 and CDR2: SGHNT and YYREEE (reference sequence). The CDR3 covers 16 residues. The CDR3: CASSRTGTGVVATQYF. The CDR3 DNA reads as TGTGCCAGCAGCCGAACGGGGACAGGGGTTGTTGCGACCCAGTACTTC.

This clonotype was recorded a few times. Being one base from a much bigger clone, this may be a read error. The chain recombines TRBV10-3 with TRBJ1-4; D is possibly TRBD1 (5 bases). CDR1 is ENHRY, CDR2 SYGVKD, per germline. This CDR3 has 13 residues. The CDR3 DNA reads as TGTGCCACACACCGGGACCTTAATGAACAACTGTTTTTT. Its translation is CATHRDLNEQLFF.

A remark on this clonotype: This may be a read error, as it is one base from a much larger clone. This sequence joins TRBV23-1 and TRBJ1-5; perhaps TRBD1 as D (5 bases). TRBV23-1 is known as an ORF, though its function is uncertain. This CDR3 is built from 15 residues. Trimming cost V 9 bases and J 0 bases, with 15 bases left between them. The CDR3 reads CARKPRQPSNQPQHF. The CDR3, as DNA: TGCGCCAGAAAACCGAGACAGCCTAGCAATCAGCCCCAGCATTTT.

This clonotype was recorded a few times. The chain couples TRBV19 to TRBJ2-1, with D possibly TRBD2 on 6 matching bases. The V gene lost 5 bases and the J gene lost 4 bases, with 15 bases spanning the gap. The CDR3 runs 15 residues. Germline loops: CDR1 LNHDA, CDR2 SQIVND (reference sequence). CDR3 sequence (DNA): TGTGCCAGTAGTGTTGGAGGGACCCTTTACAATGAGCAGTTCTTC. It encodes CASSVGGTLYNEQFF.

There are many counts of this clonotype. The genes are TRBV2 and TRBJ1-1; perhaps TRBD1 as D (6 bases). This CDR3 has 15 residues. Germline V gene data show CDR1 as SNHLY and CDR2 as FYNNEI. Deletions cut 4 bases from V and 2 bases from J, with 14 bases between. The CDR3, as DNA: TGTGCCAGCAGTGCTTCCCCGGGGGCTAACACTGAAGCTTTCTTT. As protein: CASSASPGANTEAFF.

Ten or more counts support this clonotype. The chain is built from TRBV5-1 and TRBJ2-2, with D perhaps matching TRBD1 (5 bases). CDR1 and CDR2 (germline): SGHRS, YFSETQ. The CDR3 extends over 15 amino acids. Deletions cut 2 bases from V and 4 bases from J, with 12 bases between. DNA for the CDR3: TGCGCCAGCAGCTTTGACTCAGGGCGCACCGGGGAGCTGTTTTTT. Residues: CASSFDSGRTGELFF.

This chain joins TRBV28 and TRBJ2-3, with a possible D match to TRBD1 (6 bases). Trimming shortened V by 5 bases and J by 5 bases, and 17 bases separated the two germline ends. There are 15 residues in the CDR3. Germline assignment: CDR1 MDHEN and CDR2 SYDVKM. The CDR3 bases are TGTGCCAGCAGTGGATCAGGGTTAGGGGGAGATACGCAGTATTTT. Its translation is CASSGSGLGGDTQYF.